What follows are 2 T cell receptor beta chains derived from one specimen sequenced in a study of T-cell reconstitution after alpha-beta-depleted transplantation in children. Library preparation (for TCRbeta) was performed with unique molecular identifiers. Each CDR3 protein gets one entry after TCRdb re-called the PCR reads with MiXCR. The top ten hold more than 25% of the sample, which has about 980,000 distinct CDR3 sequences, roughly 31% seen once. The material was PBMCs, mostly from graft donor cells, obtained 360 days after TCRalphabeta/CD19-depleted stem cell transplant. These TCRs come from a boy under two years old who had a stem cell transplant for SCID, so the T cells may come from the graft donor.

This clonotype was seen only a few times. V is TRBV5-4 and J is TRBJ2-6; the D call may be TRBD1 or TRBD2 (5 bases each). Per germline, CDR1 SGHNT and CDR2 YYREEE (reference sequence). V lost 0 bases and J 0 bases, leaving 16 bases between the germline ends. The CDR3 covers 19 residues. CDR3 residues: CASSLGNRGSSSGANVLTF. Written as DNA, the CDR3 is TGTGCCAGCAGCTTGGGCAATCGGGGCAGCAGCTCTGGGGCCAACGTCCTGACTTTC. Looking up the rest from reference TRBV5-4 and TRBJ2-6 gives the full variable domain: ETGVTQSPTHLIKTRGQQVTLRCSSQSGHNTVSWYQQALGQGPQFIFQYYREEENGRGNFPPRFSGLQFPNYSSELNVNALELDDSALYLCASSLGNRGSSSGANVLTFGAGSRLTVL.

The V call is TRBV28, the J call TRBJ1-2, with 7 bases aligning to TRBD1. Trimming removed 4 bases from V and 7 bases from J; junction bases left unmatched: 6. In germline, CDR1 is MDHEN, CDR2 SYDVKM. This CDR3 has 13 amino acids. CDR3 in amino acids: CASSSSNRGGYTF. CDR3 nucleotide sequence: TGTGCCAGCAGTTCCTCAAACAGGGGTGGCTACACCTTC.